This T cell receptor (beta chain) was recovered during a study of shared clonotypes between healthy human individuals. For each subset, genomic DNA was distributed in equal portions over several immunoSEQ plates. Only in-frame clones appear in the TCRdb table, and some are missing; sequencing was by immunoSEQ multiplex PCR. The sample lists around 1.4 million clones; approximately 98.5% were seen once. Study findings and constraints: It was observed that roughly 5.1% of naive CD4 clonotypes were shared across several donors.

To note about this clone: Its antigen remains unknown.

This CDR3 is 16 amino acids long. In germline, CDR1 is SGHRS, CDR2 YFSETQ. After removal of 0 bases from V and 8 bases from J, the junction contained 9 bases not matched to a gene. This receptor was taken from a young man in good health. The sequenced material came from naive CD4+ T cells sorted from blood. Subset meaning: CD45RA+ positively selected. This rearrangement joins TRBV5-1 to TRBJ2-1; 9 bases are a match to TRBD2. CDR3 nucleotides: TGCGCCAGCAGCTTGGGACTAGCGGAAGATTGGGATGAGCAGTTCTTC. Translated, it gives CASSLGLAEDWDEQFF.